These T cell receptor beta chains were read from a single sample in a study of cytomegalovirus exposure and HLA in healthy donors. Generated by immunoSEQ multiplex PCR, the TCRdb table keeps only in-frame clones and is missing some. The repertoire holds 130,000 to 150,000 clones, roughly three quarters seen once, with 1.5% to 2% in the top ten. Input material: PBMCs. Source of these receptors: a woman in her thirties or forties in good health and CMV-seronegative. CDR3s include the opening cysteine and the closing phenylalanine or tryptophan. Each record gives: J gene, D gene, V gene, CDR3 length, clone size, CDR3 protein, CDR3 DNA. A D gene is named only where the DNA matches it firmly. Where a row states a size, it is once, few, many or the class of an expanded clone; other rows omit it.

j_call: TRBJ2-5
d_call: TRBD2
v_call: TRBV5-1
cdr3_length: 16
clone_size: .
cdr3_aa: CASSLSLAGVEETQYF
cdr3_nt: TGCGCCAGCAGCTTGTCTCTAGCGGGAGTGGAAGAGACCCAGTACTTC

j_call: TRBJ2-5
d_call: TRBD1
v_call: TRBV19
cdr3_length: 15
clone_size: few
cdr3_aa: CASSQDRGLLVAQYF
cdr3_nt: TGTGCCAGTAGTCAAGACAGGGGGCTGTTGGTGGCCCAGTACTTC

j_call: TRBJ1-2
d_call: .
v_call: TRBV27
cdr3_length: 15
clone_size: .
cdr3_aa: CASSLQGLPDGGYTF
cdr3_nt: TGTGCCAGCAGTTTACAGGGACTCCCTGACGGCGGCTACACCTTC

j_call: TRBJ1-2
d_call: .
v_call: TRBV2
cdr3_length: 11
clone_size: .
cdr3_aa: CASTGYYGYTF
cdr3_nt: TGTGCCAGCACGGGGTACTATGGCTACACCTTC

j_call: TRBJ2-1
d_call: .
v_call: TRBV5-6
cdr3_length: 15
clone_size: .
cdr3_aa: CASSLRLDSYNEQFF
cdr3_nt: TGTGCCAGCAGCTTACGACTGGACTCCTACAATGAGCAGTTCTTC

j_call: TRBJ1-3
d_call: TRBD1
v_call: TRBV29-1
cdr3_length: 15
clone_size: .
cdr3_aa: CSVGTGAFSGNTIYF
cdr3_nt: TGCAGCGTCGGGACAGGGGCCTTCTCTGGAAACACCATATATTTT

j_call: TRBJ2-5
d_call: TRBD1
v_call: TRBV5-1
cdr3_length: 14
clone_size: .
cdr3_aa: CASKNRGSQETQYF
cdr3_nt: TGCGCCAGCAAGAACAGGGGCTCACAAGAGACCCAGTACTTC

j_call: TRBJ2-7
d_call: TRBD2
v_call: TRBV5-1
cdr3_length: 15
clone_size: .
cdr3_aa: CASSHGLRGGHEQYF
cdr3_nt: TGCGCCAGCAGCCACGGTTTGCGGGGGGGCCACGAGCAGTACTTC

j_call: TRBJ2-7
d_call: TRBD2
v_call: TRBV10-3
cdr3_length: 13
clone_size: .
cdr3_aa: CAIRVAGVSEQYF
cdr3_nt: TGTGCCATCAGAGTAGCGGGAGTGAGCGAGCAGTACTTC

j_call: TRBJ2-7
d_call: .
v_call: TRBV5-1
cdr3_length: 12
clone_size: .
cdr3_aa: CASDGGRGEQYF
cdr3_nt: TGCGCCAGCGATGGGGGCAGGGGCGAGCAGTACTTC

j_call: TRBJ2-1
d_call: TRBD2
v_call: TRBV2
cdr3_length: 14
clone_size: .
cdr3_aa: CASSRGGSYNEQFF
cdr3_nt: TGTGCCAGCAGCCGGGGGGGCTCCTACAATGAGCAGTTCTTC

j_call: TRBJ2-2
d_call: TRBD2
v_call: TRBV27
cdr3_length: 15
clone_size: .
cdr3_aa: CASSLETSGAGELFF
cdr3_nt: TGTGCCAGCAGTTTGGAGACTAGCGGGGCCGGGGAGCTGTTTTTT

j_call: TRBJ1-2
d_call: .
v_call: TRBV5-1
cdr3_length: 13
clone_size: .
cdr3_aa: CASSSGARGGYTF
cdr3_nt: TGCGCCAGCAGCTCTGGGGCGCGAGGTGGCTACACCTTC

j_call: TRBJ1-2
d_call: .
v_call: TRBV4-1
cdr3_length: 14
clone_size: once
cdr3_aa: CASSSGTPNYGYTF
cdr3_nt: TGCGCCAGCAGTTCCGGGACACCTAACTATGGCTACACCTTC

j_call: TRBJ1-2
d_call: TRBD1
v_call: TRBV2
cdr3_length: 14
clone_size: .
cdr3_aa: CASKGTGTSYGYTF
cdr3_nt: TGTGCCAGCAAGGGGACAGGCACCTCCTATGGCTACACCTTC

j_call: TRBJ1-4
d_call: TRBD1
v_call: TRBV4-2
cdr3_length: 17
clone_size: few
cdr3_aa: CASSQGTGGDGAEKLFF
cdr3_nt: TGTGCCAGCAGCCAAGGGACAGGGGGGGACGGCGCCGAAAAACTGTTTTTT

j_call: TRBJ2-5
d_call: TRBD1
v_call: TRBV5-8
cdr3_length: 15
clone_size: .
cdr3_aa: CASSFLTGSRGTQYF
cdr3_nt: TGTGCCAGCAGCTTCTTGACAGGGAGTAGGGGGACCCAGTACTTC

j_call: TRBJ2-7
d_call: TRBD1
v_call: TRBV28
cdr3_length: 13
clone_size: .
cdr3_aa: CASRPTGNAEQYF
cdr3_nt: TGTGCCAGCAGGCCGACAGGGAACGCCGAGCAGTACTTC

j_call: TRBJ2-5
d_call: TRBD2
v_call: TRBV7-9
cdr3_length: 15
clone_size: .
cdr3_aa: CASSLGLAGKETQYF
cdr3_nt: TGTGCCAGCAGCTTAGGACTAGCGGGGAAAGAGACCCAGTACTTC

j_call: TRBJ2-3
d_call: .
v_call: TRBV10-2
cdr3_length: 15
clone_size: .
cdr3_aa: CASSDPSKGTDTQYF
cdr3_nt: TGCGCCAGCAGTGATCCTAGCAAAGGCACAGATACGCAGTATTTT

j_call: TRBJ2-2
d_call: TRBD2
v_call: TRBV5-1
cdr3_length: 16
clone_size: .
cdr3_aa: CASRTGTSGRSGELFF
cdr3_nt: TGCGCCAGCAGAACCGGGACTAGCGGGAGGAGCGGGGAGCTGTTTTTT

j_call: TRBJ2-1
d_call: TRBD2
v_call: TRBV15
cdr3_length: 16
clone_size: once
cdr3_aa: CATSRGIAGGPNEQFF
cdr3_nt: TGTGCCACCAGCAGGGGAATAGCGGGGGGGCCGAATGAGCAGTTCTTC

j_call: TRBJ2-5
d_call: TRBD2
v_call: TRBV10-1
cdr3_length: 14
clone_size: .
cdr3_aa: CASSVLAGSETQYF
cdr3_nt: TGCGCCAGCAGTGTACTAGCGGGATCAGAGACCCAGTACTTC

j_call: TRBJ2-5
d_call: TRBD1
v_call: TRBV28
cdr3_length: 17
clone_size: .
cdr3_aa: CASSLYAQGQTQETQYF
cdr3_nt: TGTGCCAGCAGTTTATATGCCCAGGGACAGACCCAAGAGACCCAGTACTTC

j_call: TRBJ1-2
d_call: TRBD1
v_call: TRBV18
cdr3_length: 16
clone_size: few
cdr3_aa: CASSSLGTASYYGYTF
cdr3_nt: TGTGCCAGCTCATCACTAGGGACAGCCTCTTACTATGGCTACACCTTC

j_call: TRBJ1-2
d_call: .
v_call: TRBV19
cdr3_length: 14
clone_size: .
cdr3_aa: CASSLLTGLGGYTF
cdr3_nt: TGTGCCAGTAGCCTCCTCACAGGGTTGGGAGGCTACACCTTC

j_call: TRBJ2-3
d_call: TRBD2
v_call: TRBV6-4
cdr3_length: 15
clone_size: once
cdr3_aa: CASSETSGITDTQYF
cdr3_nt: TGTGCCAGCAGTGAAACTAGCGGGATAACAGATACGCAGTATTTT

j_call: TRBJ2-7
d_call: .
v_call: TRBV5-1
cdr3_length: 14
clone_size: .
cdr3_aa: CASSLAEPIYEQYF
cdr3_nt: TGCGCCAGCAGCTTGGCCGAACCCATCTACGAGCAGTACTTC

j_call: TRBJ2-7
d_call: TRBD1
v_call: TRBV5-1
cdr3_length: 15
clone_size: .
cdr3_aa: CASSLRQGLMYEQYF
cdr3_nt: TGCGCCAGCAGCTTACGACAGGGGTTGATGTACGAGCAGTACTTC

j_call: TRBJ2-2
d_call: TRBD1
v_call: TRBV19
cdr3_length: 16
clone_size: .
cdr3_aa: CASSTRQGRNTGELFF
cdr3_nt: TGTGCCAGTAGTACCCGACAGGGGCGGAACACCGGGGAGCTGTTTTTT

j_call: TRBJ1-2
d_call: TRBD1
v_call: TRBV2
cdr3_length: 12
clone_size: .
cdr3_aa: CASGQGYYGYTF
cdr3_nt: TGTGCCAGCGGACAGGGCTACTATGGCTACACCTTC

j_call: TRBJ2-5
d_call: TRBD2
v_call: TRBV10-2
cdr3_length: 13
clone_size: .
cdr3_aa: CASGRAGWETQYF
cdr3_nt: TGCGCCAGCGGGAGGGCCGGTTGGGAGACCCAGTACTTC

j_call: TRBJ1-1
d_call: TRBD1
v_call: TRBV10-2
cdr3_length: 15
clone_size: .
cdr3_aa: CASRESSGQGSEAFF
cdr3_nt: TGCGCCAGCAGAGAATCATCCGGACAGGGTAGTGAAGCTTTCTTT

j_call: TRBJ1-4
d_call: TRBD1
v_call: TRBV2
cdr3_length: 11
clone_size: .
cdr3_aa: CASFTGASLFF
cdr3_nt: TGTGCCAGTTTCACAGGGGCTTCACTGTTTTTT

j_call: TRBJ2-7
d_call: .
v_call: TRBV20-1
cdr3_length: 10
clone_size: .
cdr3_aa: CSARTEGQYF
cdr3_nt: TGCAGTGCCCGGACGGAGGGGCAGTACTTC

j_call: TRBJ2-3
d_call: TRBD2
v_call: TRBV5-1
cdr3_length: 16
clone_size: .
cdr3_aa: CASSLGSSGDTDTQYF
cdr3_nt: TGCGCCAGCAGCTTGGGCTCTAGCGGGGACACAGATACGCAGTATTTT

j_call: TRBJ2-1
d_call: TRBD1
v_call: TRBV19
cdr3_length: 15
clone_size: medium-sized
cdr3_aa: CASSIKQGGLNEQFF
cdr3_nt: TGTGCCAGTAGTATAAAACAGGGGGGTCTCAATGAGCAGTTCTTC

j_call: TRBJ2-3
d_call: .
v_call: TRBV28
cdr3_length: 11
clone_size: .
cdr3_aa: CASSLQGQAYF
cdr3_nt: TGTGCCAGCAGTTTACAGGGTCAAGCATATTTT

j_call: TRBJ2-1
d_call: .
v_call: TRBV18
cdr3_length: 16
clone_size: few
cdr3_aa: CASSRSTDPGYNEQFF
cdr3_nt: TGTGCCAGCTCACGTTCGACAGACCCAGGGTACAATGAGCAGTTCTTC

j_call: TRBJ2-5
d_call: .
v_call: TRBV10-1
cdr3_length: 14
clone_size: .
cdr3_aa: CASSESSGQETQYF
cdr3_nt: TGCGCCAGCAGTGAAAGTAGCGGACAAGAGACCCAGTACTTC

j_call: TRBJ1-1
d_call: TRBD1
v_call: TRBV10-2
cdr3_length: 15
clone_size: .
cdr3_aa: CASSEGQATNTEAFF
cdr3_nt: TGCGCCAGCAGTGAGGGACAGGCGACGAACACTGAAGCTTTCTTT

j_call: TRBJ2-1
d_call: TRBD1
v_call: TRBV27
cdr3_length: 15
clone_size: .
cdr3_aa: CASRSIQGARNEQFF
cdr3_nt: TGTGCCAGCAGGTCCATACAGGGGGCACGCAATGAGCAGTTCTTC

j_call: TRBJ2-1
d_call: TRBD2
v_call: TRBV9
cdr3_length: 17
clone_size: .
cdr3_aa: CASSVFTLAGGDNEQFF
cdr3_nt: TGTGCCAGCAGCGTTTTCACCCTAGCGGGGGGCGACAATGAGCAGTTCTTC